Below, 5 T cell receptor beta chains from the same sample are listed, as sequenced in a study of spatial heterogeneity in lung cancer. The time point is: sample taken at primary tumor resection. Each CDR3 protein gets one entry after TCRdb re-called the 5' RACE reads with MiXCR. The data contain about 13,000 distinct CDR3 sequences, 5% to 6% of them singletons. Study results and limitations: It was found that expanded intratumoral alpha and beta TCR counts tracked tumor mutation counts.

The antigens for these receptors are not known. Sample: lung tumor tissue, taken at surgery. These receptors were obtained from a female donor with early-stage non-small cell lung cancer.

This clonotype is medium-sized. The V and J genes are TRBV12-3 or TRBV12-4 and TRBJ1-1; D is ambiguous. The CDR3 has 14 residues. Trimming took off 3 bases at V and 5 bases at J, with 13 bases between the two ends. The DNA for the CDR3 is TGTGCCAGCAGTTTTTTGGGGTTTAGGACTGAAGCTTTCTTT. The encoded protein is CASSFLGFRTEAFF.

In its sample, this clonotype is medium-sized. J is TRBJ1-1 and V is TRBV6-1; TRBD1 agrees at 8 bases. Germline CDR1 is MNHNS and CDR2 is SASEGT. V gave up 5 bases and J gave up 5 bases; unmatched junction bases: 7. The CDR3 has 14 residues. The CDR3 region is CASSPTGGRTEAFF. CDR3 bases: TGTGCCAGCAGTCCCACAGGGGGAAGGACTGAAGCTTTCTTT.

Ten or more counts support this clonotype. This chain uses TRBV13 with TRBJ2-7, with TRBD2 matching over 7 bases. V shed 2 bases and J 7 bases; nucleotides not matched to a gene: 5. CDR1 and CDR2 from the germline V gene are PRHDT and FYEKMQ (reference sequence). This CDR3 comprises 13 residues. The CDR3 is CASSLQGGFEQYF. CDR3 nucleotide sequence: TGTGCCAGCAGCTTACAGGGAGGGTTTGAGCAGTACTTC. The complete variable domain, with remaining parts taken from reference TRBV13 and TRBJ2-7, reads AAGVIQSPRHLIKEKRETATLKCYPIPRHDTVYWYQQGPGQDPQFLISFYEKMQSDKGSIPDRFSAQQFSDYHSELNMSSLELGDSALYFCASSLQGGFEQYFGPGTRLTVT.

This clonotype was seen repeatedly, ten times or more. The chain links TRBV4-2 to TRBJ1-4, with D maybe TRBD1 (5 bases). V shed 0 bases and J shed 6 bases, with 11 bases lying between them. The CDR3 consists of 15 residues. Germline V gives CDR1 LGHNA, CDR2 YNFKEQ. The chain's CDR3 is CASSQDPGDYEKLFF. The CDR3 coding sequence is TGTGCCAGCAGCCAAGACCCGGGGGATTATGAAAAACTGTTTTTT.

At least ten counts were recorded for this clonotype. This rearrangement joins TRBV7-9 to TRBJ1-1, with unresolved D. The germline V and J ends were trimmed by 4 bases and 2 bases, with 8 bases remaining between them. Germline CDR1 and CDR2: SEHNR and FQNEAQ (reference sequence). CDR3 size: 13 residues. The CDR3 loop reads CASSSTPNTEAFF. In DNA, the CDR3 is TGTGCCAGCAGCTCCACGCCCAACACTGAAGCTTTCTTT.